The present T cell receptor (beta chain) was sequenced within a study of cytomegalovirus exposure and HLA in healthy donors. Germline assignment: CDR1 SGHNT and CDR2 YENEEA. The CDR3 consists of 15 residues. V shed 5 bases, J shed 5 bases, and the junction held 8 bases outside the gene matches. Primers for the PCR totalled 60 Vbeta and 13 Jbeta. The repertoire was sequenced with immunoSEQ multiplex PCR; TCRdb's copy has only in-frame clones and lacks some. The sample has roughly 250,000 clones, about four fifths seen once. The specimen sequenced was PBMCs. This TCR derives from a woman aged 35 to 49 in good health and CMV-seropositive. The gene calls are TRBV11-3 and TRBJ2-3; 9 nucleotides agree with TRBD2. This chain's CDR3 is CASSRAGGQGDTQYF. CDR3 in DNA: TGTGCCAGCAGCCGCGCGGGAGGGCAGGGAGATACGCAGTATTTT.